Detailed here is one T cell receptor (beta chain). What it binds is unknown. This CDR3 has 13 residues. Between the trimmed V and J ends, which lost 4 bases and 2 bases, there was a span of 9 bases. Per germline, CDR1 MNHEY and CDR2 SVGAGI. These data originate in a study of T cells in Graves' hyperthyroidism and ophthalmopathy. RNA transcripts yielded amplified TCR beta CDR3 regions. The TCR CDR3 first-round RT-PCR relied on the HTBI primer set. TCRdb reprocessed the multiplex PCR reads via MiXCR and lists one record per CDR3 protein. The data contain approximately 700,000 distinct CDR3 sequences, just under 45% of them singletons. General study results and limits: A 13 V-J model separated ophthalmopathy from stable hyperthyroidism.

The sample comprised peripheral blood or thyroid tissue (not recorded which). The V gene is TRBV6-5, the J gene TRBJ2-7, with D unclear. The sequence derives from an adult man with Graves' disease, either hyperthyroidism or ophthalmopathy (not recorded which). CDR3 region: CASSFGSPYEQYF. CDR3 DNA sequence: TGTGCCAGCAGTTTTGGCAGTCCCTACGAGCAGTACTTC.